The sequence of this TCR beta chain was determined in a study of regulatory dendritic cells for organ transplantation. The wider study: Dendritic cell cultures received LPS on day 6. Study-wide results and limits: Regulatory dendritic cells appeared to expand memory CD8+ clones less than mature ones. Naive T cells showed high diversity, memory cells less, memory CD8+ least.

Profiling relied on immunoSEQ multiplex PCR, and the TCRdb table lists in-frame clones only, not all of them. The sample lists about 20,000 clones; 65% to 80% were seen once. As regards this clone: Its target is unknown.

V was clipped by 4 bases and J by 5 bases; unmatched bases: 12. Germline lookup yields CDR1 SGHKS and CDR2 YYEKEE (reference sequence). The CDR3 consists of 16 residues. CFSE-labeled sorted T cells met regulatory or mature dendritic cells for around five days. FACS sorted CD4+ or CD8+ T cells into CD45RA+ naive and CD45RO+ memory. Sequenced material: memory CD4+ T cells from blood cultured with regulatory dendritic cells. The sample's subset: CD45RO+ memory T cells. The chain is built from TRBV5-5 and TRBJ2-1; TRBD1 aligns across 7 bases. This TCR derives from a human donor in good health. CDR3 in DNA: TGTGCCAGCAGCCGCCTCCGACAGGGTGATCACAATGAGCAGTTCTTC. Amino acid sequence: CASSRLRQGDHNEQFF.